The 24 T cell receptor beta chains in this list originate from one sample, sequenced in a study of shared clonotypes between healthy human individuals. TCRdb keeps only in-frame clones here, not all; method: immunoSEQ multiplex PCR. Here the sample spans about 2,500,000 clones, around nine tenths being singletons. The specimen was naive CD4+ T cells sorted from blood. Subset denoted: CD45RA+ positively selected. Receptor source: a man aged 18 to 30 in good health.

This chain connects TRBV20-1 to TRBJ2-7, with D uncertain. The CDR3 runs to 10 residues. The germline CDR1 and CDR2 sequences are DFQATT and SNEGSKA (reference sequence). The V end lost 5 bases, the J end lost 6 bases, and 8 bases lay between the germline ends. The CDR3 sequence is CSAPGPEQYF. The CDR3 DNA is TGCAGTGCTCCAGGACCCGAGCAGTACTTC.

The rearrangement joins TRBV28 to TRBJ1-1; D might be TRBD1 (6 bases). V lost 6 bases, J lost 13 bases, and 21 bases lay in between. Germline loops: CDR1 MDHEN, CDR2 SYDVKM. The CDR3 length is 13 residues. For the CDR3, the DNA is TGTGCCAGCAGCATTCAACTCCGGGACATGGGTTTCTTT. It yields the protein CASSIQLRDMGFF.

The chain is built from TRBV18 and TRBJ1-2; D unclear. Germline loops: CDR1 KGHSH, CDR2 LQKENI. The germline V and J ends were trimmed by 3 bases and 4 bases, with 9 bases remaining between them. The CDR3 consists of 13 residues. The CDR3 protein is CASSPDVSYGYTF. The DNA for the CDR3 is TGTGCCAGCTCACCTGACGTCTCCTATGGCTACACCTTC. Full variable domain (missing parts from reference TRBV18 and TRBJ1-2): NAGVMQNPRHLVRRRGQEARLRCSPMKGHSHVYWYRQLPEEGLKFMVYLQKENIIDESGMPKERFSAEFPKEGPSILRIQQVVRGDSAAYFCASSPDVSYGYTFGSGTRLTVV.

This clone was seen only once. This chain connects TRBV5-6 to TRBJ2-1; 8 bases agree with TRBD1. The CDR3 totals 15 residues. CDR1 and CDR2 (germline): SGHDT, YYEEEE. Trimming removed 3 bases from V and 0 bases from J; junction bases left unmatched: 2. The CDR3 sequence is CASSWTGTSYNEQFF. The CDR3 DNA reads as TGTGCCAGCAGCTGGACAGGGACCTCCTACAATGAGCAGTTCTTC.

This rearrangement joins TRBV27 to TRBJ1-2; 12 bases line up with TRBD1. CDR3 size: 15 residues. V lost 0 bases, J lost 7 bases, and 3 bases stayed unmatched. Germline V lookup: CDR1 MNHEY, CDR2 SMNVEV (reference sequence). CDR3 sequence: CASSLSGQGARGYTF. CDR3 bases: TGTGCCAGCAGTTTATCGGGACAGGGGGCGCGTGGCTACACCTTC.

V gene TRBV19 combines with J gene TRBJ2-5; D may correspond to TRBD1 or TRBD2 (6 bases each). This CDR3 region has 16 residues. The V end was cut by 0 bases, the J end by 4 bases, with 15 bases between. CDR1 and CDR2 from the germline V gene are LNHDA and SQIVND (reference sequence). CDR3 bases: TGTGCCAGTAGTATAGATACGGGGGCGTCGGGAGAGACCCAGTACTTC. Translated, it gives CASSIDTGASGETQYF.

The chain combines TRBV6-1 with TRBJ1-1; tentative D call: TRBD1 (5 bases). The CDR3 sequence is 14 residues long. Per the germline V gene, CDR1 is MNHNS and CDR2 is SASEGT. V gave up 10 bases and J gave up 0 bases, with 15 bases separating them. CDR3 sequence: CATTLGDLNTEAFF. CDR3 coding DNA: TGTGCCACTACGTTAGGGGATCTGAACACTGAAGCTTTCTTT.

The J gene is TRBJ2-2, the V gene TRBV7-6; 8 bases align to TRBD2. J lost 4 bases, V lost 4 bases, and 8 bases had no gene match. Germline V gene sequence: CDR1 SGHVS, CDR2 FNYEAQ. The CDR3 length is 16 residues. The CDR3 here is CASSWPGLEVTGELFF. The CDR3 DNA reads TGTGCCAGCAGCTGGCCGGGACTAGAAGTCACCGGGGAGCTGTTTTTT. The full variable domain, its missing parts supplied by reference TRBV7-6 and TRBJ2-2, is GAGVSQSPRYKVTKRGQDVALRCDPISGHVSLYWYRQALGQGPEFLTYFNYEAQQDKSGLPNDRFSAERPEGSISTLTIQRTEQRDSAMYRCASSWPGLEVTGELFFGEGSRLTVL.

This chain joins TRBV11-1 and TRBJ1-2; TRBD1 matches 7 bases. The CDR3 is 16 amino acids. V gave up 2 bases and J gave up 6 bases; unmatched junction bases: 12. Per the germline V gene, CDR1 is SGHAT and CDR2 is FQDESV (reference sequence). The CDR3 loop is CASSLKRQGGEHGYTF. As DNA, the CDR3 is TGTGCCAGCAGCTTAAAAAGACAGGGAGGCGAACATGGCTACACCTTC. The whole variable domain, filled in from reference TRBV11-1 and TRBJ1-2, reads EAEVAQSPRYKITEKSQAVAFWCDPISGHATLYWYRQILGQGPELLVQFQDESVVDDSQLPKDRFSAERLKGVDSTLKIQPAELGDSAMYLCASSLKRQGGEHGYTFGSGTRLTVV.

V is TRBV6-6 and J is TRBJ2-7; a weak D match, TRBD2 (6 bases). V was trimmed by 6 bases and J by 0 bases, leaving 15 bases between them. The CDR3 consists of 15 residues. Germline V gives CDR1 MNHNY, CDR2 SVGAGI (reference sequence). As DNA, the CDR3 is TGTGCCAGCAGATGGGGGACCGGGAGCTCCTACGAGCAGTACTTC. It translates to CASRWGTGSSYEQYF.

This chain links TRBV4-3 with TRBJ2-1; tentatively, D is TRBD2 (6 bases). This CDR3 is built from 14 residues. V was trimmed by 3 bases and J by 3 bases, leaving 9 bases between them. Germline V gives CDR1 LGHNA, CDR2 YSLEER. For the CDR3, the DNA is TGCGCCAGCAGCCACGACGGGGGCTACAATGAGCAGTTCTTC. This encodes CASSHDGGYNEQFF.

To note about this clone: At the DNA level, this CDR3 is encoded by other sequences in the same sample as well. This sequence joins TRBV5-1 and TRBJ2-7, with D possibly TRBD2 on 6 matching bases. Germline CDR1 and CDR2: SGHRS and YFSETQ. V was clipped by 0 bases and J by 2 bases, with 9 bases between them. CDR3 length: 14 residues. This CDR3 is CASSLAGSPYEQYF. The CDR3 DNA follows: TGCGCCAGCAGCTTGGCCGGGAGTCCCTACGAGCAGTACTTC.

This rearrangement joins TRBV5-1 to TRBJ2-7, with a possible D match to TRBD1 (6 bases). The germline V and J ends were trimmed by 1 base and 7 bases, with 18 bases remaining between them. Looked up from germline, CDR1 is SGHRS and CDR2 is YFSETQ. The CDR3 covers 15 residues. CDR3 DNA sequence: TGCGCCAGCAGCTTGAATGTCAACAGGGTCGGTGAGCAGTACTTC. It yields the protein CASSLNVNRVGEQYF.

V gene TRBV2 combines with J gene TRBJ2-7; perhaps D is TRBD1 or TRBD2 (5 bases each). V was shortened by 6 bases and J by 6 bases, with 15 bases between the two germline ends. Germline V lookup: CDR1 SNHLY, CDR2 FYNNEI. This CDR3 comprises 13 residues. CDR3: CASRGTATSEQYF. In DNA form, the CDR3 reads TGTGCCAGCAGGGGGACCGCGACCTCCGAGCAGTACTTC.

The rearrangement links TRBV15 to TRBJ1-2, with D possibly matching TRBD1 (5 bases). Germline assignment: CDR1 LNHNV and CDR2 YYDKDF (reference sequence). Between the trimmed V and J ends, which lost 5 bases and 5 bases, there was a span of 15 bases. This CDR3 has 14 residues. The CDR3 loop is CATSLKQDRYGYTF. The CDR3 DNA reads TGTGCCACCAGCCTCAAACAGGACCGGTATGGCTACACCTTC.

The chain couples TRBV25-1 to TRBJ1-2, with a possible D match to TRBD1 (6 bases). V shed 6 bases and J shed 0 bases, with 11 bases lying between them. This CDR3 contains 14 residues. From germline, CDR1 is MGHDK and CDR2 SYGVNS. For the CDR3, the DNA is TGTGCCAGCAGACCGACAGGTTCTAACTATGGCTACACCTTC. This encodes CASRPTGSNYGYTF.

The rearrangement links TRBV7-8 to TRBJ2-7, with D perhaps matching TRBD2 (5 bases). Germline V gene data show CDR1 as SGHVS and CDR2 as FQNEAQ. The CDR3 sequence is 13 residues long. The V end lost 4 bases, the J end lost 7 bases, and 14 bases lay between the germline ends. The CDR3: CASSSRGVGEQYF. CDR3 DNA: TGTGCCAGCAGCTCCCGGGGAGTTGGTGAGCAGTACTTC.

The rearrangement joins TRBV5-1 to TRBJ2-3, with TRBD2 identical over 10 bases. Germline V gives CDR1 SGHRS, CDR2 YFSETQ. The junction had 16 bases not matched to a gene; V was cut back by 6 bases and J by 0 bases. The CDR3 consists of 19 residues. The CDR3 nucleotides are TGCGCCAGCAAAATTTGGTTCGAGAGCGGGAGGGCAAGCACAGATACGCAGTATTTT. Its protein product is CASKIWFESGRASTDTQYF. Using reference TRBV5-1 and TRBJ2-3 for the parts outside the CDR3, the full variable domain is KAGVTQTPRYLIKTRGQQVTLSCSPISGHRSVSWYQQTPGQGLQFLFEYFSETQRNKGNFPGRFSGRQFSNSRSEMNVSTLELGDSALYLCASKIWFESGRASTDTQYFGPGTRLTVL.

The chain carries TRBV2 and TRBJ2-3, with D tentatively TRBD1 or TRBD2 (5 bases each). Per the germline V gene, CDR1 is SNHLY and CDR2 is FYNNEI. Trimming stripped 6 bases from V and 0 bases from J, with 10 bases between. The CDR3 sequence is 14 residues long. The DNA of the CDR3 is TGTGCCAGCAGCCGGGACGGCAGCACAGATACGCAGTATTTT. Encoded protein: CASSRDGSTDTQYF.

In DNA form, the CDR3 reads TGTGCCTGGACCCTTCCCGGCCAGCCCCAGCATTTT. Translated: CAWTLPGQPQHF. The V and J genes are TRBV30 and TRBJ1-5; D ambiguous. Germline values: CDR1 GTSNPN, CDR2 SVGIG (reference sequence). The CDR3 is 12 residues long. Trimming took off 4 bases at V and 7 bases at J, with 11 bases between the two ends.

The genes are TRBV11-2 and TRBJ1-5, with TRBD1 matching 9 bases. There are 15 residues in the CDR3. From germline, CDR1 is SGHAT and CDR2 FQNNGV. V lost 5 bases and J lost 7; bases outside the gene matches: 9. DNA of the CDR3: TGTGCCAGCAGCGGCGGGACAGGGTTTGGGCAGCCCCAGCATTTT. Translating it yields CASSGGTGFGQPQHF.

The rearrangement joins TRBV2 to TRBJ1-2; D is unclear. CDR3 length: 13 amino acids. Germline CDR1 is SNHLY and CDR2 is FYNNEI. The V gene lost 2 bases and the J gene lost 7 bases, with 11 bases spanning the gap. This CDR3 is CASSELGGTGYTF. Here the CDR3 DNA reads TGTGCCAGCAGTGAATTAGGTGGCACTGGCTACACCTTC.

The V call is TRBV19, the J call TRBJ2-7; 8 bases map to TRBD1. J gave up 1 base and V 5 bases, and 10 bases lay outside the gene matches. The CDR3 is 16 amino acids. Germline V gene sequence: CDR1 LNHDA, CDR2 SQIVND (reference sequence). CDR3 sequence reads: CASSAPGTGSSYEQYF. CDR3 nucleotides: TGTGCCAGTAGTGCCCCCGGGACAGGATCTTCCTACGAGCAGTACTTC.

This clone was found once. The V gene is TRBV18, the J gene TRBJ2-3, with 7 nucleotides matching TRBD1. J lost 5 bases, V lost 3 bases, and 11 bases had no gene match. Germline V gene sequence: CDR1 KGHSH, CDR2 LQKENI. CDR3 length: 16 residues. The DNA of the CDR3 is TGTGCCAGCTCACCCGGGACAGTTTTTTCAGGAGATACGCAGTATTTT. Translated, it gives CASSPGTVFSGDTQYF.